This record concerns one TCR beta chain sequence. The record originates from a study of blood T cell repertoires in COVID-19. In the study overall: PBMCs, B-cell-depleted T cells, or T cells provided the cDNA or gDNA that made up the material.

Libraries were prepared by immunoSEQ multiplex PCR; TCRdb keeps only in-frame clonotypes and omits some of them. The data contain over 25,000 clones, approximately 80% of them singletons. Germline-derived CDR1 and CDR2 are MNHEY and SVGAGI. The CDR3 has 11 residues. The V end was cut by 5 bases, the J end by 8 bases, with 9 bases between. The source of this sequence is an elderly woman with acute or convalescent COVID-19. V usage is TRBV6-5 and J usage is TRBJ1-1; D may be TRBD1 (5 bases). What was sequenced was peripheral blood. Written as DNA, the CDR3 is TGTGCCAGCAGTAGAAGACAGGAAGCTTTCTTT. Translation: CASSRRQEAFF.